The T cell receptor beta chain under discussion was sequenced for a study of shared clonotypes between healthy human individuals. Only in-frame clones appear in the TCRdb table, and some are missing; sequencing was by immunoSEQ multiplex PCR. The repertoire holds about 1 million clones, around 75% seen once, with over 1.3% in the top ten. The V end lost 3 bases, the J end lost 6 bases, and 10 bases lay between the germline ends. From germline, CDR1 is GTSNPN and CDR2 SVGIG (reference sequence). The CDR3 has 12 residues. The receptor comes from a man younger than 35 in good health. The sequenced sample consisted of memory CD4+ T cells sorted from blood. Indicated subset: CD45RA-negative fraction. This chain uses TRBV30 with TRBJ2-3; no reliable D call. In DNA form, the CDR3 reads TGTGCCTGGAGCCTTAGCAGGGATACGCAGTATTTT. Protein product: CAWSLSRDTQYF. The whole variable domain, filled in from reference TRBV30 and TRBJ2-3, reads SQTIHQWPATLVQPVGSPLSLECTVEGTSNPNLYWYRQAAGRGLQLLFYSVGIGQISSEVPQNLSASRPQDRQFILSSKKLLLSDSGFYLCAWSLSRDTQYFGPGTRLTVL.